This T cell receptor beta chain stems from a study of beta chain features in type 1 diabetes. Sequenced material consisted of expressed TCRB transcripts (all of the isolated RNA was reverse transcribed). Clones were sequenced by immunoSEQ multiplex PCR, and TCRdb holds only the in-frame ones, with some missing. Seen here are 900,000 or so clones, around a sixth observed once, and the top ten hold 0.023%. V lost 1 base and J lost 2, with 13 bases in between. The germline CDR1 and CDR2 sequences are SGHRS and YFSETQ. This CDR3 is built from 15 residues. The source is a woman under 30 in good health. V and J are TRBV5-1 and TRBJ2-7; possibly TRBD1 for D (5 bases). Source material: naive CD4+ T cells from blood. The CDR3 spells CASSLSPGITYEQYF. Written as DNA, the CDR3 is TGCGCCAGCAGCTTGTCGCCAGGGATAACCTACGAGCAGTACTTC.